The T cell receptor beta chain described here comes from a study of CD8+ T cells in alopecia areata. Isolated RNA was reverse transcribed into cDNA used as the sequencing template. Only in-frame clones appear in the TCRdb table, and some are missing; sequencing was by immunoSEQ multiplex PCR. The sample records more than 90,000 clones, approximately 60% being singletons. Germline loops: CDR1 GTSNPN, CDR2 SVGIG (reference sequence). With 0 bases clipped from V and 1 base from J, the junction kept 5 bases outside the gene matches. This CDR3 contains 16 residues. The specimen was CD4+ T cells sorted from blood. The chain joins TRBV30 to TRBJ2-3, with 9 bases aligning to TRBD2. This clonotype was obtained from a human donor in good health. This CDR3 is CAWSVRRGGGTDTQYF. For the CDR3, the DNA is TGTGCCTGGAGTGTACGGCGGGGGGGCGGCACAGATACGCAGTATTTT.